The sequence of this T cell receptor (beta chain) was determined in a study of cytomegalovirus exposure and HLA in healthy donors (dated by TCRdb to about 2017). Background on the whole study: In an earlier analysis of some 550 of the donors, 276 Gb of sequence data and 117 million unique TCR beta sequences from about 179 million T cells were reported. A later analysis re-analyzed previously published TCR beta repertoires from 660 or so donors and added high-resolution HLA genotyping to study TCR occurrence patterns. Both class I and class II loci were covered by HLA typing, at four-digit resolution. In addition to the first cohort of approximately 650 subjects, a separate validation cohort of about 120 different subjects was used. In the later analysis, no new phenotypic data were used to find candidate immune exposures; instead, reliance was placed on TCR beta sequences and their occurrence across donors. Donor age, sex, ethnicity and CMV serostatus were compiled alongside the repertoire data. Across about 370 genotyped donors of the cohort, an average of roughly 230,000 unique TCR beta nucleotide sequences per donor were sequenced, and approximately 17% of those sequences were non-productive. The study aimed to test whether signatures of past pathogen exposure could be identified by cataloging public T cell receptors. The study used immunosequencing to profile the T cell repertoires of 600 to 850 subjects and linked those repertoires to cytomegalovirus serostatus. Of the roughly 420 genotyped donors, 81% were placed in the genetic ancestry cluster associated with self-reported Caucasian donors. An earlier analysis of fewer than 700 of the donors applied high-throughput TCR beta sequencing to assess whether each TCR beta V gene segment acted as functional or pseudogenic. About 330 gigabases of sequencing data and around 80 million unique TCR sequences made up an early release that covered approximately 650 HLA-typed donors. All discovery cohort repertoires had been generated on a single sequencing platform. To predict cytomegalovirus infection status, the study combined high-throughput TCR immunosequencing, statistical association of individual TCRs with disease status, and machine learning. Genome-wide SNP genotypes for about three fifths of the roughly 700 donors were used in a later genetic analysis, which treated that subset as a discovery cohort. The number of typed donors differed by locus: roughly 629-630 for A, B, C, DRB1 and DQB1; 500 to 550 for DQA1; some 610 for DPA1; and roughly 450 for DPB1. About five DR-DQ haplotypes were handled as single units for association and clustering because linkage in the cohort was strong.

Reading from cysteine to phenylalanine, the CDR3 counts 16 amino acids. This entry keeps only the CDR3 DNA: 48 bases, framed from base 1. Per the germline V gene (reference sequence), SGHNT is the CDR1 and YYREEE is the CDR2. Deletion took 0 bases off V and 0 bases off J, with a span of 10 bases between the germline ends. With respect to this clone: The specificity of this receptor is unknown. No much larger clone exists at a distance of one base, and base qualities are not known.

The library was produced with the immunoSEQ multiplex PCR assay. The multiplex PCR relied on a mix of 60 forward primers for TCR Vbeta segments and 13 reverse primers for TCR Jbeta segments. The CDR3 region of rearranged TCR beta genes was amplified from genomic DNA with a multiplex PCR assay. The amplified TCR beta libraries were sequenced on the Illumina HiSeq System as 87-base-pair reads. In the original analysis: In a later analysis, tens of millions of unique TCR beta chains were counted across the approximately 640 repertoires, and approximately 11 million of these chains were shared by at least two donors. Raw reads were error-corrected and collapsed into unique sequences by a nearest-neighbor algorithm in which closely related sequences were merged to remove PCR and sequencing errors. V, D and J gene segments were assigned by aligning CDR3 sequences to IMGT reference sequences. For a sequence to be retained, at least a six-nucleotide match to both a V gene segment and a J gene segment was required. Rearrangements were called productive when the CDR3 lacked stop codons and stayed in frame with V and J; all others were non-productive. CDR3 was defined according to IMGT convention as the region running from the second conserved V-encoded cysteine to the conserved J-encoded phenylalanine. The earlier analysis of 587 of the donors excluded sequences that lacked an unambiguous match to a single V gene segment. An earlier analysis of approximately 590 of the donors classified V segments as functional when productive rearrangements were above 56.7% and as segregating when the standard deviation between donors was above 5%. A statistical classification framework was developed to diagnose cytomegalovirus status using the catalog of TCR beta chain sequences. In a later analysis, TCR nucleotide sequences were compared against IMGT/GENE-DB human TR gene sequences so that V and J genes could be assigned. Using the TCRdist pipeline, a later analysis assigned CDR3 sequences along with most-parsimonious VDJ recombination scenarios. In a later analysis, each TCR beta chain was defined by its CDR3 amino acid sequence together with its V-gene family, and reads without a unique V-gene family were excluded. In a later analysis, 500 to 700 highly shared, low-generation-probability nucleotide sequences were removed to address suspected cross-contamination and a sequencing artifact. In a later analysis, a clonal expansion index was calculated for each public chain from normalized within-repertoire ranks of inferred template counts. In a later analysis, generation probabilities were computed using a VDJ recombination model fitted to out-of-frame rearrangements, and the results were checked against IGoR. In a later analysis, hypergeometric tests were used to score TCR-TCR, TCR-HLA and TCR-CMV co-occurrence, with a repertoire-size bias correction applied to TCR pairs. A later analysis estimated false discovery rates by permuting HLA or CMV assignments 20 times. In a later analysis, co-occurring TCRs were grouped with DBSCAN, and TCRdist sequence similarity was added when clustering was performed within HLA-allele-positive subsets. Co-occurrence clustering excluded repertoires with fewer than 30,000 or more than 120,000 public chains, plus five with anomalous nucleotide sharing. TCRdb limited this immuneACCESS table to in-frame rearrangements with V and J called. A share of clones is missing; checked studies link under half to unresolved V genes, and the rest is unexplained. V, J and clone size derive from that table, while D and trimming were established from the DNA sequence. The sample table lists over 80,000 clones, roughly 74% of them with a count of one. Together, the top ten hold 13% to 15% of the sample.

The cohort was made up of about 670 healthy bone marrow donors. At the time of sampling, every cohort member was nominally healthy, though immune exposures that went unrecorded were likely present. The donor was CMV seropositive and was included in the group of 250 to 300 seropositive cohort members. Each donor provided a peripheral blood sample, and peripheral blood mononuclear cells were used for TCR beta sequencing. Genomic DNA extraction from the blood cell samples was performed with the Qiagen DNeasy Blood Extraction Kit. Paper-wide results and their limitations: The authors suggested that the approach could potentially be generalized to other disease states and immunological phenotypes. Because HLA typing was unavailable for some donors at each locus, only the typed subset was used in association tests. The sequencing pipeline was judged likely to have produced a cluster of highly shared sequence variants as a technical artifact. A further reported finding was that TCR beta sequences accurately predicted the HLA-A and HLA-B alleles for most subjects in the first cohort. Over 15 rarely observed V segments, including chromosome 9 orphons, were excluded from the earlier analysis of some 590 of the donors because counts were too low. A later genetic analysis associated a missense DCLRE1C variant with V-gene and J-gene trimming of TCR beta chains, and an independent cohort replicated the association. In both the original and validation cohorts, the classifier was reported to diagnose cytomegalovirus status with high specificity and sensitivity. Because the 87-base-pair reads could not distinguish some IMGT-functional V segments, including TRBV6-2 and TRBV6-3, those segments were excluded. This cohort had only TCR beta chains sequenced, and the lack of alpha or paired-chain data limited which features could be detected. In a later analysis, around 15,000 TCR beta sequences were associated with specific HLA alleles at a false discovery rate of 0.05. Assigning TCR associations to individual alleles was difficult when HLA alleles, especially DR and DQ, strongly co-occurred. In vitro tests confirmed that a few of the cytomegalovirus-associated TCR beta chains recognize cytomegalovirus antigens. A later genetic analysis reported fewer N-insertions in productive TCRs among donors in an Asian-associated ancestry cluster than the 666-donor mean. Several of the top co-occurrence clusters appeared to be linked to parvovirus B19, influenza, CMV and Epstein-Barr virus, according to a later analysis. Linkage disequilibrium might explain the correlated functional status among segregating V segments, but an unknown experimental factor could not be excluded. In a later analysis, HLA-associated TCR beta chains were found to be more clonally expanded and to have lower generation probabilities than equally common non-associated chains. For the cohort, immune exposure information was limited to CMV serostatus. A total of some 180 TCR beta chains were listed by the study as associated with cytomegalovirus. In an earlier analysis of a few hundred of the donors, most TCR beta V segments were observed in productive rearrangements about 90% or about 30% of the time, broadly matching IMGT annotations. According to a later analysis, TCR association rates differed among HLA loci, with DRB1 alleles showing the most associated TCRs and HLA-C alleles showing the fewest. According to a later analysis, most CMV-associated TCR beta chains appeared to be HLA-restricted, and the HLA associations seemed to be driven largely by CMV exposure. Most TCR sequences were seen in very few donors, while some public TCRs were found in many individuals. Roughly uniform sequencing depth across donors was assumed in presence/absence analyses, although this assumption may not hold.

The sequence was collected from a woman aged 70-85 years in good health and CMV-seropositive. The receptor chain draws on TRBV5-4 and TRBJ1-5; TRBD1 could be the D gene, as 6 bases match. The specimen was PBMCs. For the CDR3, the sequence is CASSLGGGSSNQPQHF. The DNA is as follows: TGTGCCAGCAGCTTGGGAGGGGGAAGTAGCAATCAGCCCCAGCATTTT.